Listed below are T cell receptor beta chains from one sample, sequenced in a study of blood T cells in healthy people across ages. Using its own MiXCR run on the 5' RACE reads, TCRdb lists one record per CDR3 protein. Among 800,000 or so distinct CDR3 sequences, roughly 25% were seen once, and the ten largest hold approximately 4%. The same specimen was also included in a second study, on T cells of mothers and their children.

Sequencing used blood. Source of these receptors: a boy between 5 and 17 years old in good health. The CDR3 runs from the conserved cysteine through the conserved F or W. The D gene is left open where the match is weak. The size field is filled for only some rows; it gives once, few, many or a size class.

V gene,D gene,J gene,clone size,CDR3 DNA,CDR3 protein
TRBV5-5,TRBD1,TRBJ1-4,NA,TGTGCCAGCAGCAAGGGACAGAGTAATGAAAAACTGTTTTTT,CASSKGQSNEKLFF
TRBV7-9,TRBD1,TRBJ2-7,NA,TGTGCCAGCAGCTTAGGGATTGGACAGGGTGAATTC,CASSLGIGQGEF
TRBV29-1,TRBD2,TRBJ2-1,NA,TGCAGCGTTAGACCGGGACTAGCGCAGAATGAGCAGTTCTTC,CSVRPGLAQNEQFF
TRBV20-1,TRBD2,TRBJ2-1,NA,TGCAGTGCTAGTCCGACTAGCGGGAGAGGCTACAATGAGCAGTTCTTC,CSASPTSGRGYNEQFF
TRBV9,NA,TRBJ2-7,NA,TGTGCCAGCAGCGTAGTCCCAGGGTCGTACGAGCAGTACTTC,CASSVVPGSYEQYF
TRBV20-1,NA,TRBJ2-3,NA,TGCAGTGCTAGGCAGGTGGTCGGAAGCACAGATACGCAGTATTTT,CSARQVVGSTDTQYF
TRBV12-3/TRBV12-4,TRBD2,TRBJ2-5,few,TGTGCCAGCAGTTTACGACTAGCGGGTAGAGAGACCCAGTACTTC,CASSLRLAGRETQYF
TRBV2,NA,TRBJ2-2,NA,TGTGCCAGCAGTGAAAGGGGTTACCCGAACACCGGGGAGCTGTTTTTT,CASSERGYPNTGELFF
TRBV10-1,TRBD1,TRBJ2-7,NA,TGCGCCAGCAGAGACTTATTCCCCCGGGACAGAAGCACCTACGAGCAGTACTTC,CASRDLFPRDRSTYEQYF
TRBV6-2/TRBV6-3,NA,TRBJ1-1,few,TGTGCCAGCAGTTATCCGGGGATCACTGAAGCTTTCTTT,CASSYPGITEAFF
TRBV9,NA,TRBJ2-2,few,TGTGCCAGCAGATCTAGGCCAAACACCGGGGAGCTGTTTTTT,CASRSRPNTGELFF
TRBV20-1,NA,TRBJ1-1,few,TGCAGTGCTAGAGATAGTCGGGCCGGGGGTGAAGCTTTCTTT,CSARDSRAGGEAFF
TRBV29-1,NA,TRBJ2-3,NA,TGCAGCGTTGAGGGGGCGAGTGGCACAGATACGCAGTATTTT,CSVEGASGTDTQYF
TRBV12-3/TRBV12-4,NA,TRBJ1-2,NA,TGTGCCAGCAGTTTTTCCGGGACTAACTATGGCTACACCTTC,CASSFSGTNYGYTF
TRBV28,NA,TRBJ1-5,NA,TGTGCCAGTTGTAGGAAACTAGGCAATCAGCCCCAGCATTTT,CASCRKLGNQPQHF
TRBV28,NA,TRBJ2-7,few,TGTGCCAGCAGGCAAAGGGACAATCCATCCTACGAGCAGTACTTC,CASRQRDNPSYEQYF
TRBV7-9,NA,TRBJ2-1,NA,TGTGCCAGCAGCCACGGCACGTCCTACAATGAGCAGTTCTTC,CASSHGTSYNEQFF
TRBV20-1,NA,TRBJ2-7,few,TGCAGTGCTAGAAAGTTAGGGAACTACGAGCAGTACTTC,CSARKLGNYEQYF